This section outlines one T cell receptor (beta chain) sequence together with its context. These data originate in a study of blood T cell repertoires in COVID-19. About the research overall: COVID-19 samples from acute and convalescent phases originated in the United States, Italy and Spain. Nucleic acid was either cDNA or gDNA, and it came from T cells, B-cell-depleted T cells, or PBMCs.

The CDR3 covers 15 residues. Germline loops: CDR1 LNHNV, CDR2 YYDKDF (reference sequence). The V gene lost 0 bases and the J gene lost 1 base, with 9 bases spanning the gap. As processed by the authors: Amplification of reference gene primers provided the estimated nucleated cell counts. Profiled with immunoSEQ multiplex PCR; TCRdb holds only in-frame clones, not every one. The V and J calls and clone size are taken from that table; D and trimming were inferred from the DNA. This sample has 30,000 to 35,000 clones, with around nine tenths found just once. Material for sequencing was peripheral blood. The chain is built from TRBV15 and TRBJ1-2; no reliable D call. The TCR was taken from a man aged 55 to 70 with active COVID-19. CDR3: CATSREGPNNYGYTF. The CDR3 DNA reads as TGTGCCACCAGCAGAGAGGGCCCGAATAACTATGGCTACACCTTC. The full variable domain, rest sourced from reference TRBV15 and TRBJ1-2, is DAMVIQNPRYQVTQFGKPVTLSCSQTLNHNVMYWYQQKSSQAPKLLFHYYDKDFNNEADTPDNFQSRRPNTSFCFLDIRSPGLGDTAMYLCATSREGPNNYGYTFGSGTRLTVV.